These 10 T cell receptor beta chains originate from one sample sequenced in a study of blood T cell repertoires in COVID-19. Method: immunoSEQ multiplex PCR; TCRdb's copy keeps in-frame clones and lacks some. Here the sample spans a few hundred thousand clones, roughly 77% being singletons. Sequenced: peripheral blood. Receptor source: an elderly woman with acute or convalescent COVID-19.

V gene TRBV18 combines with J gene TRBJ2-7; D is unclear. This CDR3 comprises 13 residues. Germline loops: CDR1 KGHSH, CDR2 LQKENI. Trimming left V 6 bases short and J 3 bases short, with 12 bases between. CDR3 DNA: TGTGCCAGCTCCGCCCAAGCAGGCTACGAGCAGTACTTC. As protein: CASSAQAGYEQYF.

CDR3 sequence (DNA): TGTGCCAGTAGTAGAGACAGGGGGGATTCGACTAATGAAAAACTGTTTTTT. Protein product: CASSRDRGDSTNEKLFF. This sequence joins TRBV19 and TRBJ1-4, with 9 bases matching TRBD1. CDR3 size: 17 residues. Germline CDR1 is LNHDA and CDR2 is SQIVND (reference sequence). V gave up 4 bases and J gave up 2 bases; unmatched junction bases: 8.

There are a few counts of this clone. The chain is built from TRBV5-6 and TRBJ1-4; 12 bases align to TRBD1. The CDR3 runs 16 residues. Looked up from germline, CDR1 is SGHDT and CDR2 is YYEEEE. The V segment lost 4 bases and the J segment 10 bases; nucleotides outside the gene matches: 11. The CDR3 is CASSTTPGTGGAKLFF. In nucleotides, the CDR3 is TGTGCCAGCAGCACAACCCCCGGGACAGGGGGCGCAAAACTGTTTTTT.

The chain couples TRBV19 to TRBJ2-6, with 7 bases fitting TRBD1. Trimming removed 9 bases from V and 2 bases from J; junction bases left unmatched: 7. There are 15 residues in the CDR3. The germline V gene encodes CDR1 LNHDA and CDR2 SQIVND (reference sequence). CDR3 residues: CASAGTVTGANVLTF. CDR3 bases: TGTGCCAGCGCTGGGACAGTAACTGGGGCCAACGTCCTGACTTTC.

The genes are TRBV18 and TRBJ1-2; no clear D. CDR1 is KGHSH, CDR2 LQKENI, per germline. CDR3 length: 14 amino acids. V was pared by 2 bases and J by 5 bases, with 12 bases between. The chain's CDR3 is CASSPGSDGYGYTF. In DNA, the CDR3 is TGTGCCAGCTCACCAGGGTCAGACGGGTATGGCTACACCTTC.

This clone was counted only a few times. Written as DNA, the CDR3 is TGCGCCAGCAGCCAGGACAGGGGCTCCTACAATGAGCAGTTCTTC. It is translated as CASSQDRGSYNEQFF. This chain connects TRBV4-3 to TRBJ2-1, with 9 nucleotides matching TRBD1. The CDR3 is made up of 15 amino acids. CDR1 is LGHNA and CDR2 is YSLEER in the germline V gene. V was clipped by 3 bases and J by 0 bases; unmatched bases: 0.

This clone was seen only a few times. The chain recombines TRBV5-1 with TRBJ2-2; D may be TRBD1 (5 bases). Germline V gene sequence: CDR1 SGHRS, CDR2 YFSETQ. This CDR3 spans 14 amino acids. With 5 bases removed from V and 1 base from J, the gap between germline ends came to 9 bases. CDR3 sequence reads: CASRGHQNTGELFF. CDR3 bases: TGCGCCAGCAGGGGGCACCAGAACACCGGGGAGCTGTTTTTT.

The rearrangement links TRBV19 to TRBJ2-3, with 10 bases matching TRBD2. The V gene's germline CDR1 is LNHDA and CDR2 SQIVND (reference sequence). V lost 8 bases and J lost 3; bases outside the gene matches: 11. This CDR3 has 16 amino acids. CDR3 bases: TGTGCCAGTCGGACGACTAGCGGGTCGCTTACAGATACGCAGTATTTT. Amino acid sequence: CASRTTSGSLTDTQYF. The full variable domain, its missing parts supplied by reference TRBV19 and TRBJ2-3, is DGGITQSPKYLFRKEGQNVTLSCEQNLNHDAMYWYRQDPGQGLRLIYYSQIVNDFQKGDIAEGYSVSREKKESFPLTVTSAQKNPTAFYLCASRTTSGSLTDTQYFGPGTRLTVL.

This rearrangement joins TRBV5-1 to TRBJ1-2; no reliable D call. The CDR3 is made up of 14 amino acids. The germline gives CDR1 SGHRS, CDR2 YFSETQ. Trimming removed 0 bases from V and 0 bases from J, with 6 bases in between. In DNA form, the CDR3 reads TGCGCCAGCAGCTTGGCTCTAGCTAACTATGGCTACACCTTC. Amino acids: CASSLALANYGYTF.

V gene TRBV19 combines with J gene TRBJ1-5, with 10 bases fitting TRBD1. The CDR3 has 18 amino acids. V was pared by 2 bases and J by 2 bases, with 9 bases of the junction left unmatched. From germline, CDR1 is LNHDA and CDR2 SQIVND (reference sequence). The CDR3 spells CASSISATGGAGNQPQHF. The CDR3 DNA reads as TGTGCCAGTAGTATATCTGCGACAGGGGGCGCTGGCAATCAGCCCCAGCATTTT. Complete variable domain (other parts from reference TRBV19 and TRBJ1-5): DGGITQSPKYLFRKEGQNVTLSCEQNLNHDAMYWYRQDPGQGLRLIYYSQIVNDFQKGDIAEGYSVSREKKESFPLTVTSAQKNPTAFYLCASSISATGGAGNQPQHFGDGTRLSIL.